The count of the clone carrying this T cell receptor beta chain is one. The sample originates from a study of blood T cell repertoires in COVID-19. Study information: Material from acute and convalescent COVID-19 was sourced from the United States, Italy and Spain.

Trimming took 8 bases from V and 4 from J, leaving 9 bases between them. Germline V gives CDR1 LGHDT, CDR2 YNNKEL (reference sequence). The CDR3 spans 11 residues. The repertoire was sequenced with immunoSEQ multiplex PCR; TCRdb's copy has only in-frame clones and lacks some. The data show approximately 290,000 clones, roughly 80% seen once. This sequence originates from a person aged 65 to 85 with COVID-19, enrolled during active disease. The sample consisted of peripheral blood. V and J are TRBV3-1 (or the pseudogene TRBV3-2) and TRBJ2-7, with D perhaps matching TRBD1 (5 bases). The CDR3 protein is CASGQGYEQYF. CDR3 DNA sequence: TGTGCCAGCGGGCAGGGATACGAGCAGTACTTC.